This TCR beta chain derives from a study of T cell changes during pregnancy in multiple sclerosis. This clone was seen only once. V was pared by 1 base and J by 4 bases, with 11 bases between. The CDR3 contains 14 residues. CDR1 SGHRS and CDR2 YFSETQ come from the germline V gene. Using immunoSEQ multiplex PCR, the repertoire was profiled, and TCRdb retains in-frame clones only, with some absent. Of tens of thousands of clones listed, around nine tenths are singletons. This rearrangement joins TRBV5-1 to TRBJ1-1; D might be TRBD1 (5 bases). This receptor was obtained from a female donor with multiple sclerosis, enrolled in a pregnancy study. Sequencing used peripheral blood, obtained in the second trimester of pregnancy. DNA for the CDR3: TGCGCCAGCAGCTTGCAGCAGGGCGGCACTGAAGCTTTCTTT. Amino acids: CASSLQQGGTEAFF.